Following are 5 T cell receptor beta chains from one sample sequenced in a study of cytomegalovirus exposure and HLA in healthy donors. PCR involved 60 Vbeta and 13 Jbeta primers. TCRdb's copy holds only in-frame clones and misses some; the assay was immunoSEQ multiplex PCR. In the table there are 65,000 to 85,000 clones, 70% to 80% of which are singletons. Material: PBMCs. The receptor source for this set is a man aged 50 to 59 in good health and CMV-seropositive.

This sequence joins TRBV5-1 and TRBJ1-5; TRBD1 might be the D (5 bases). CDR3 size: 13 residues. V lost 9 bases and J 3 bases, leaving 13 bases between the germline ends. Germline V gene data show CDR1 as SGHRS and CDR2 as YFSETQ. CDR3 region: CAIRRQYNQPQHF. The CDR3 coding sequence is TGCGCCATCCGCCGACAGTACAATCAGCCCCAGCATTTT. Using reference TRBV5-1 and TRBJ1-5 for the parts outside the CDR3, the full variable domain is KAGVTQTPRYLIKTRGQQVTLSCSPISGHRSVSWYQQTPGQGLQFLFEYFSETQRNKGNFPGRFSGRQFSNSRSEMNVSTLELGDSALYLCAIRRQYNQPQHFGDGTRLSIL.

The chain carries TRBV7-3 and TRBJ2-5, with no clear D. Germline values: CDR1 SGHTA, CDR2 FQGTGA. Trimming left V 3 bases short and J 2 bases short, with 10 bases between. This CDR3 has 14 residues. Here the CDR3 DNA reads TGTGCCAGCAGCTTGTTTGGCAGGCAAGAGACCCAGTACTTC. It specifies CASSLFGRQETQYF.

This CDR3 reads CASSGNAGVRVAFF. The CDR3, as DNA: TGTGCCAGCAGCGGTAATGCAGGGGTACGTGTAGCTTTCTTT. The chain links TRBV5-4 to TRBJ1-1, with D possibly matching TRBD1 (6 bases). Per the germline V gene, CDR1 is SGHNT and CDR2 is YYREEE (reference sequence). Trimming left V 4 bases short and J 10 bases short, with 20 bases between. The CDR3 has 14 amino acids. Full variable domain (outside the CDR3, taken from reference TRBV5-4 and TRBJ1-1): ETGVTQSPTHLIKTRGQQVTLRCSSQSGHNTVSWYQQALGQGPQFIFQYYREEENGRGNFPPRFSGLQFPNYSSELNVNALELDDSALYLCASSGNAGVRVAFFGQGTRLTVV.

This clone was seen a few times. The V call is TRBV11-3, the J call TRBJ2-6; D is uncertain. Germline V gives CDR1 SGHNT, CDR2 YENEEA. The CDR3 contains 17 residues. Trimming pared 2 bases from V and 0 bases from J, leaving 11 bases between. For the CDR3, the DNA is TGTGCCAGCAGCTTAAGAGGCGGAGCCTCTGGGGCCAACGTCCTGACTTTC. Amino acids: CASSLRGGASGANVLTF.

The chain links TRBV2 to TRBJ1-5; D uncertain. The J call is in doubt because the DNA end fits TRBJ2-3 better. In germline, CDR1 is SNHLY, CDR2 FYNNEI. The CDR3 totals 13 residues. CDR3 nucleotides: TGTGCCAGCATGGCGGAAGGAGATCAGCCCCAGTATTTT. Its protein is CASMAEGDQPQYF.